A few counts support the clone carrying this TCR beta chain. The antigen remains undetermined. The data originate from a study of T-cell memory formation after mild COVID-19. Study background: TCR clusters mostly belonged to single donors.

The study's findings and limits: Unconfirmed was the SARS-CoV-2 specificity of second-wave clones that peaked on day 37. Some clones that responded turned up in pre-infection memory, which suggests that cross-reactive memory joined in. Mainly in CM and EM were contracting CD4+ clones; CD8+ were in EMRA.

TCRdb called the 5' RACE reads again in MiXCR, with one record for every CDR3 protein. Among approximately 400,000 distinct CDR3 sequences listed, roughly 17% were seen once. The receptor comes from a man aged 18 to 35 who had mild COVID-19 (a few samples of this study predate the infection). Cell type and time point are not known. The sequenced sample consisted of PBMCs or a T cell subset sorted from them (not recorded which).

CDR3 loop: CASSERGTGQDNSPLHF. In DNA form, the CDR3 reads TGCGCCAGCAGCGAGAGGGGTACAGGGCAAGATAATTCACCCCTCCACTTT. The rearrangement links TRBV5-1 to TRBJ1-6; weak D call: TRBD1 (6 bases). Germline V gene lookup returns CDR1 SGHRS and CDR2 YFSETQ. The CDR3 is made up of 17 amino acids. V was pared by 4 bases and J by 5 bases, with 19 bases between.